This is a list of T cell receptor beta chains from one sample in a study of shared clonotypes between healthy human individuals. Only in-frame clones appear in the TCRdb table, and some are missing; sequencing was by immunoSEQ multiplex PCR. This table holds some 1.5 million clones, roughly 98% found once. The sample consisted of naive CD4+ T cells sorted from blood. Receptor source: a man aged 25-45 years in good health. The conserved cysteine and the conserved F or W are not part of the CDR3 here. The order of the fields is J gene, V gene, CDR3 protein.

TRBJ2-7,TRBV19,ASSLRLAGNEQY
TRBJ2-7,TRBV10-3,AITGGRGEQY
TRBJ2-7,TRBV13,ASSLAGLANYEQY
TRBJ1-3,TRBV18,ASSPSNTIY
TRBJ1-2,TRBV2,ASSPPTGSVVNYGYT
TRBJ2-1,TRBV6-6,ASLGSLTVYNEQF
TRBJ2-1,TRBV19,ASSMGRRGANEQF
TRBJ1-3,TRBV5-6,ASSLRPGNTIY
TRBJ2-1,TRBV19,ASSTRDSYNEQF
TRBJ1-5,TRBV19,ASSIQGAGPQH
TRBJ1-3,TRBV7-9,ASSLDFGDIAGNTIY
TRBJ2-2,TRBV5-1,ASSAATGNTGELF
TRBJ2-1,TRBV11-2,ASSLGPTPYNEQF
TRBJ2-7,TRBV7-6,ASSLAPPGGTGAYEQY
TRBJ1-5,TRBV6-1,ASGRESYQPQH
TRBJ2-5,TRBV27,ASSFRVRETQY
TRBJ2-7,TRBV9,ASSRGQGPDGYEQY
TRBJ2-2,TRBV5-4,ASSSHQAPSTGELF
TRBJ2-3,TRBV9,ASSESGRAGYTQY
TRBJ2-1,TRBV13,ASSPTPRQNEQF
TRBJ2-1,TRBV9,ASSLDSYNEQF
TRBJ2-7,TRBV7-2,ASSLGRFYEQY
TRBJ2-7,TRBV5-5,ASSLVPGGYEQY
TRBJ2-7,TRBV27,ASSSPLAGGRYEQY
TRBJ2-3,TRBV11-3,ASSLRGGASGSLRTDTQY
TRBJ2-1,TRBV11-2,ASSSQFQGQQF
TRBJ2-7,TRBV27,ASSLSGLYEQY
TRBJ2-5,TRBV5-1,ASTSKTTSAQETQY
TRBJ1-5,TRBV2,ASSGQGNQPQH
TRBJ2-1,TRBV28,ASSFAGVFEQF
TRBJ2-7,TRBV28,ASSPDMYEQY
TRBJ1-1,TRBV18,ASSPGLTGTGETEAF
TRBJ2-7,TRBV18,ASSPPPRRELAFRYEQY
TRBJ1-2,TRBV2,ASSGDILRFF
TRBJ2-1,TRBV28,ASSLRPDSPQF
TRBJ2-1,TRBV6-6,ASQNSYNEQF
TRBJ2-1,TRBV19,ASRQGIYNEQF
TRBJ2-7,TRBV30,AWIPSDLFSYEQY
TRBJ1-1,TRBV29-1,SVRGRSMDEAF
TRBJ1-5,TRBV28,ASFPGGGQPQH
TRBJ2-7,TRBV28,ASSDYQQPGQGRQQY
TRBJ1-5,TRBV7-2,ASSPQGRVNQPQH
TRBJ1-4,TRBV6-5,ASSPGPYPEKLF
TRBJ1-2,TRBV6-6,ASSFGTGDYGYT
TRBJ1-2,TRBV27,ASSSRQNYGYT
TRBJ1-1,TRBV5-1,ASSLLGQNTEAF
TRBJ2-3,TRBV5-4,ASSLTRGGTDTQY
TRBJ2-2,TRBV10-1,ASSRDTNTGELF
TRBJ1-5,TRBV28,ASSPPAVQPQH
TRBJ1-4,TRBV7-9,ASRPTTGAANEKLF
TRBJ2-5,TRBV11-1,ASSFQQSGETQY